These 21 T cell receptor beta chains were sequenced from one sample in a study of blood T cell repertoires in COVID-19. Sequencing used immunoSEQ multiplex PCR; TCRdb keeps in-frame clones, though not all of them. Seen here are under 60,000 clones, roughly 80% observed once, and the top ten hold 25%. The specimen sequenced was peripheral blood. The origin of the receptors is a human donor in a cohort sampled during active COVID-19.

This chain joins TRBV11-2 and TRBJ1-2; TRBD1 agrees at 10 bases. Germline loops: CDR1 SGHAT, CDR2 FQNNGV. V lost 4 bases to trimming and J lost 5 bases; unmatched junction nucleotides: 7. The CDR3 is 15 amino acids. The CDR3: CASSSPRQGAYGYTF. In DNA form, the CDR3 reads TGTGCCAGCAGCTCTCCTAGACAGGGGGCTTATGGCTACACCTTC.

This clone has more than one count but fewer than ten. The chain uses TRBV7-2 and TRBJ2-1; weak D call: TRBD2 (7 bases). Trimming took off 2 bases at V and 5 bases at J, with 10 bases between the two ends. The CDR3 is 14 amino acids. Germline V gene data show CDR1 as SGHTA and CDR2 as FQGNSA. This CDR3 reads CASSLLGGDNEQFF. The DNA for the CDR3 is TGTGCCAGCAGCTTATTAGGGGGGGACAATGAGCAGTTCTTC.

Relative to its sample, this clone is medium-sized (0.01 to 0.1%). V usage is TRBV5-1 and J usage is TRBJ2-2, with D hard to call. V was pared by 0 bases and J by 6 bases, with 6 bases between. The CDR3 has 13 amino acids. Germline CDR1 is SGHRS and CDR2 is YFSETQ. The CDR3 sequence is CASSLASAGELFF. The CDR3 bases are TGCGCCAGCAGCTTGGCCAGTGCCGGGGAGCTGTTTTTT.

This rearrangement joins TRBV15 to TRBJ2-7; TRBD1 might be the D (5 bases). Trimming removed 0 bases at V and 0 bases at J, with 6 bases between. CDR3 length: 14 residues. Germline V CDR1 and CDR2: LNHNV, YYDKDF (reference sequence). CDR3: CATSRDRGSYEQYF. Written as DNA, the CDR3 is TGTGCCACCAGCAGAGATAGGGGCTCCTACGAGCAGTACTTC.

The chain couples TRBV2 to TRBJ1-4; 9 bases agree with TRBD1. This CDR3 has 15 residues. Per germline, CDR1 SNHLY and CDR2 FYNNEI. J was trimmed by 3 bases and V by 8 bases; bases with no gene match: 7. CDR3 sequence (DNA): TGTGCCAGCTTGACAGGGGGGGCGGCTAATGAAAAACTGTTTTTT. Residues: CASLTGGAANEKLFF.

This clone was seen more than once but under ten times. The V call is TRBV4-1, the J call TRBJ1-1; D is ambiguous. Trimming stripped 0 bases from V and 0 bases from J, with 5 bases between. Germline V gene sequence: CDR1 MGHRA, CDR2 YSYEKL. The CDR3 length is 14 residues. The CDR3 loop is CASSQDRLNTEAFF. In nucleotides, the CDR3 is TGCGCCAGCAGCCAAGACAGATTGAACACTGAAGCTTTCTTT.

This rearrangement joins TRBV6-5 to TRBJ2-2, with D unresolved. The CDR3 totals 14 residues. Germline-derived CDR1 and CDR2 are MNHEY and SVGAGI. V was pared by 2 bases and J by 7 bases, with 11 bases between. This chain's CDR3 is CASSYSQAIGELFF. CDR3 in DNA: TGTGCCAGCAGTTACAGCCAGGCGATCGGGGAGCTGTTTTTT.

The chain carries TRBV9 and TRBJ2-3, with D maybe TRBD2 (5 bases). This CDR3 comprises 14 residues. Germline CDR1 is SGDLS and CDR2 is YYNGEE. V lost 4 bases, J lost 5 bases, and 14 bases lay in between. CDR3 loop: CASSPSSSLDTQYF. The CDR3 DNA is TGTGCCAGCAGCCCTTCCTCTAGCTTAGATACGCAGTATTTT.

The chain employs TRBV18 and TRBJ2-7; TRBD2 aligns across 11 bases. CDR3 length: 15 residues. The ends lost 2 bases at V and 5 bases at J; junction bases unmatched: 5. Germline CDR1 is KGHSH and CDR2 is LQKENI. The CDR3 protein is CASSPILAGGHEQYF. The CDR3 nucleotides are TGTGCCAGCTCACCAATCCTAGCGGGAGGCCACGAGCAGTACTTC.

V is TRBV30 and J is TRBJ2-3, with 7 bases aligning to TRBD1. The V and J ends lost 0 bases and 2 bases, in that order; junction bases with no gene match: 8. Germline CDR1 reads GTSNPN; CDR2 reads SVGIG (reference sequence). This CDR3 has 16 residues. The CDR3 nucleotides are TGTGCCTGGAGTGTATGGGCAGGGGGTCTCACAGATACGCAGTATTTT. This sequence encodes CAWSVWAGGLTDTQYF. The complete variable domain, with remaining parts taken from reference TRBV30 and TRBJ2-3, reads SQTIHQWPATLVQPVGSPLSLECTVEGTSNPNLYWYRQAAGRGLQLLFYSVGIGQISSEVPQNLSASRPQDRQFILSSKKLLLSDSGFYLCAWSVWAGGLTDTQYFGPGTRLTVL.

This chain joins TRBV7-8 and TRBJ1-5; D uncertain. The CDR3 sequence is 15 residues long. V lost 5 bases to trimming and J lost 8 bases, with 19 bases between them. Germline CDR1 and CDR2: SGHVS and FQNEAQ. The DNA of the CDR3 is TGTGCCAGCAGCCCCGGCACACAAGCCGACAAGCCCCAGCATTTT. Amino acids: CASSPGTQADKPQHF. Full variable domain (outside the CDR3, taken from reference TRBV7-8 and TRBJ1-5): GAGVSQSPRYKVAKRGQDVALRCDPISGHVSLFWYQQALGQGPEFLTYFQNEAQLDKSGLPSDRFFAERPEGSVSTLKIQRTQQEDSAVYLCASSPGTQADKPQHFGDGTRLSIL.

V and J are TRBV21-1 and TRBJ2-1; the table's D call, TRBD1, was not checked against the DNA. TRBV21-1 is a documented pseudogene. CDR3 size: 12 residues. The CDR3: CASSKEGQPTFF. The CDR3 nucleotides are TGTGCCAGCAGCAAAGAGGGACAGCCGACGTTCTTC.

This clone was picked up a small number of times. J is TRBJ1-5 and V is TRBV27; D is unresolved. Germline lookup yields CDR1 MNHEY and CDR2 SMNVEV (reference sequence). The CDR3 contains 15 residues. V gave up 6 bases and J gave up 5 bases, with 17 bases separating them. This CDR3 reads CASRPRGSFDQPQHF. Written as DNA, the CDR3 is TGTGCCAGCAGACCCCGGGGTTCCTTCGATCAGCCCCAGCATTTT.

This chain joins TRBV6-5 and TRBJ2-2; D not certain. Germline loops: CDR1 MNHEY, CDR2 SVGAGI. The CDR3 loop spans 15 amino acids. Trimming stripped 0 bases from V and 0 bases from J, with 5 bases between. CDR3 protein: CASSYSQTNTGELFF. As DNA, the CDR3 is TGTGCCAGCAGTTACTCCCAGACGAACACCGGGGAGCTGTTTTTT.

The genes are TRBV28 and TRBJ1-5; maybe TRBD1 (6 bases). V lost 5 bases, J lost 15 bases, and 26 bases lay in between. Looked up from germline, CDR1 is MDHEN and CDR2 is SYDVKM. There are 15 residues in the CDR3. CDR3 residues: CASSPFKAGGGTGHF. The DNA for the CDR3 is TGTGCCAGCAGTCCTTTCAAGGCGGGGGGCGGGACTGGGCATTTT.

The chain carries TRBV3-1 (or the pseudogene TRBV3-2) and TRBJ1-4; possible D gene TRBD1, 6 bases. Germline V lookup: CDR1 LGHDT, CDR2 YNNKEL (reference sequence). This CDR3 is built from 15 residues. The ends were cut back, 5 bases at V and 1 base at J, with 11 bases in the middle. The CDR3 DNA reads as TGTGCCAGCAGCTCGCCCAGGGGAACTAATGAAAAACTGTTTTTT. Its protein product is CASSSPRGTNEKLFF.

J is TRBJ2-7 and V is TRBV5-1; 8 nucleotides agree with TRBD1. In germline, CDR1 is SGHRS, CDR2 YFSETQ. Losses at the gene ends were 0 bases for V and 3 bases for J; bases not matched to a gene: 5. CDR3 length: 15 residues. The CDR3 is CASSLGAGGGYEQYF. As DNA, the CDR3 is TGCGCCAGCAGCTTGGGGGCAGGGGGCGGCTACGAGCAGTACTTC.

This clone has just a few counts. This rearrangement joins TRBV4-2 to TRBJ1-6, with 7 positions matching TRBD1. The CDR3 runs 15 residues. Trimming took 6 bases from V and 8 from J; bases not matched to a gene: 10. Germline V gene data show CDR1 as LGHNA and CDR2 as YNFKEQ. CDR3 coding DNA: TGTGCCAGCAGTCCCAGTACAGGGGAGGATTCACCCCTCCACTTT. Its protein is CASSPSTGEDSPLHF.

A few counts support this clone. The rearrangement joins TRBV3-1 (or the pseudogene TRBV3-2) to TRBJ2-7, with D perhaps matching TRBD2 (6 bases). V gave up 4 bases and J gave up 8 bases, with 15 bases separating them. The CDR3 covers 13 residues. The V gene's germline CDR1 is LGHDT and CDR2 YNNKEL (reference sequence). The CDR3 is CASSRYGGSKQYF. The CDR3 coding sequence is TGTGCCAGCAGCCGTTACGGAGGGAGCAAGCAGTACTTC.

The sample holds a few counts of this clone. The rearrangement links TRBV4-1 to TRBJ2-2; TRBD1 is a possible D gene (6 bases). The V gene lost 2 bases and the J gene lost 3 bases, with 10 bases spanning the gap. Germline CDR1 MGHRA, CDR2 YSYEKL. The CDR3 length is 15 residues. The CDR3 protein is CASSQPSGDTGELFF. In nucleotides, the CDR3 is TGCGCCAGCAGCCAACCATCAGGGGACACCGGGGAGCTGTTTTTT.

The chain uses TRBV3-1 (or the pseudogene TRBV3-2) and TRBJ2-7, with D hard to call. The CDR3 has 12 residues. The V end lost 4 bases, the J end lost 9 bases, and 13 bases lay between the germline ends. Germline V gives CDR1 LGHDT, CDR2 YNNKEL (reference sequence). CDR3 in amino acids: CASSLTPRVQYF. In nucleotides, the CDR3 is TGTGCCAGCAGCCTAACCCCGCGTGTGCAGTACTTC.